Listed below are T cell receptor beta chains from one sample, sequenced in a study of blood T cell repertoires in COVID-19. Only in-frame clones appear in the TCRdb table, and some are missing; sequencing was by immunoSEQ multiplex PCR. The data hold 350,000 to 400,000 clones, with over 75% observed a single time. Specimen: PBMCs or T cells enriched from blood (not recorded which). The receptor set was obtained from a woman in her 30s who had recovered from COVID-19. The CDR3 runs from the conserved cysteine through the conserved F or W. D genes are given only for firm matches. Expanded clones are given a class, and other clones once, few, many or no size at all.

TRBV3-1/TRBV3-2	NA	TRBJ1-6	15	NA	CASSHRQYRASPLHF	TGTGCCAGCAGCCACCGACAATACAGGGCTTCACCCCTCCACTTT
TRBV5-4	NA	TRBJ1-5	15	NA	CASSLGWAFSQPQHF	TGTGCCAGCAGCTTGGGGTGGGCATTCTCTCAGCCCCAGCATTTT
TRBV6-5	NA	TRBJ2-3	16	NA	CASSYSVLASSDTQYF	TGTGCCAGCAGTTACTCGGTCCTGGCTAGCAGCGATACGCAGTATTTT
TRBV13	NA	TRBJ2-3	18	TRBD2	CASSLVSSGRAEADTQYF	TGTGCCAGCAGCTTAGTAAGTAGCGGGAGGGCCGAGGCAGATACGCAGTATTTT
TRBV19	NA	TRBJ2-7	15	NA	CASSWTGEGPYEQYF	TGTGCCAGTAGTTGGACGGGAGAGGGGCCTTACGAGCAGTACTTC
TRBV27	NA	TRBJ2-3	13	NA	CASSLSPRDTQYF	TGTGCCAGCAGTTTATCGCCCAGGGATACGCAGTATTTT
TRBV5-1	once	TRBJ2-1	17	NA	CASSLSWDTERYNEQFF	TGCGCCAGCAGCTTAAGTTGGGACACCGAGCGATACAATGAGCAGTTCTTC
TRBV27	NA	TRBJ1-5	14	NA	CASRGVNSNQPQHF	TGTGCCAGCAGGGGAGTGAATAGCAATCAGCCCCAGCATTTT
TRBV4-1	NA	TRBJ1-1	13	NA	CASAGVENTEAFF	TGCGCCAGCGCAGGGGTCGAGAACACTGAAGCTTTCTTT
TRBV7-2	NA	TRBJ2-7	15	TRBD2	CASSLELAGQYEQYF	TGTGCCAGCAGCTTAGAACTAGCGGGACAGTACGAGCAGTACTTC
TRBV19	few	TRBJ2-2	18	TRBD2	CASSTIAGDEYYTGELFF	TGTGCCAGTAGTACAATAGCGGGAGATGAGTATTACACCGGGGAGCTGTTTTTT
TRBV19	NA	TRBJ1-1	15	NA	CASSIGKQRNTEAFF	TGTGCCAGTAGTATAGGCAAACAGAGGAACACTGAAGCTTTCTTT
TRBV11-2	NA	TRBJ2-7	15	NA	CASSPRAQDSYEQYF	TGTGCCAGCAGCCCCCGGGCACAGGACTCCTACGAGCAGTACTTC
TRBV5-1	NA	TRBJ2-3	14	TRBD1	CASSPGPGGHTQYF	TGCGCCAGCAGCCCGGGGCCAGGGGGACATACGCAGTATTTT
TRBV3-1/TRBV3-2	NA	TRBJ2-7	14	NA	CASSQGTGTYEQYF	TGTGCCAGCAGCCAAGGAACCGGGACCTACGAGCAGTACTTC
TRBV4-2	NA	TRBJ2-7	15	TRBD2	CASSQAGTTHSEQYF	TGTGCCAGCAGCCAGGCTGGGACTACCCACTCGGAGCAGTACTTC
TRBV6-6	few	TRBJ1-4	16	NA	CASSGGQQATNEKLFF	TGTGCCAGCAGCGGCGGCCAACAGGCAACTAATGAAAAACTGTTTTTT
TRBV24-1	NA	TRBJ2-3	13	NA	CATSQFLTDTQYF	TGTGCCACCAGCCAATTTTTGACAGATACGCAGTATTTT
TRBV27	NA	TRBJ2-1	17	TRBD1	CASREKGQGAGVNEQFF	TGTGCCAGCCGGGAGAAAGGACAGGGGGCAGGAGTCAATGAGCAGTTCTTC
TRBV10-3	NA	TRBJ2-1	14	TRBD2	CAIRTSGGNNEQFF	TGTGCCATCAGGACTAGCGGGGGCAACAATGAGCAGTTCTTC
TRBV27	NA	TRBJ2-2	14	TRBD1	CASSWRGDSGELFF	TGTGCCAGCAGTTGGCGAGGGGACAGCGGGGAGCTGTTTTTT
TRBV30	NA	TRBJ2-7	14	NA	CAWNPGSGTYEQYF	TGTGCCTGGAATCCGGGTAGCGGCACCTACGAGCAGTACTTC
TRBV9	NA	TRBJ2-1	17	NA	CASSHPGDYPQTNEQFF	TGTGCCAGCAGCCATCCAGGGGACTACCCACAGACCAATGAGCAGTTCTTC
TRBV2	NA	TRBJ1-1	13	NA	CASLWVAGTEAFF	TGTGCCAGCCTATGGGTGGCAGGCACTGAAGCTTTCTTT
TRBV18	NA	TRBJ1-3	16	TRBD1	CASSWTDRSSGNTIYF	TGTGCCAGCTCCTGGACGGACAGGAGCTCTGGAAACACCATATATTTT
TRBV5-1	NA	TRBJ1-1	16	NA	CASSLAQGRMGTEAFF	TGCGCCAGCAGCTTGGCCCAGGGGCGGATGGGCACTGAAGCTTTCTTT
TRBV11-3	NA	TRBJ1-1	12	NA	CASSFGNTEAFF	TGTGCCAGCAGCTTCGGGAACACTGAAGCTTTCTTT
TRBV25-1	NA	TRBJ1-2	15	TRBD1	CASSGGQGANYGYTF	TGTGCCAGCAGTGGGGGACAGGGGGCTAACTATGGCTACACCTTC
TRBV9	NA	TRBJ1-2	15	TRBD1	CASSELSTGGYGYTF	TGTGCCAGCAGCGAACTATCGACAGGGGGCTATGGCTACACCTTC
TRBV6-1	NA	TRBJ2-3	17	TRBD1	CASSEGTGGAGADTQYF	TGTGCCAGCAGTGAAGGGACAGGGGGCGCTGGGGCAGATACGCAGTATTTT
TRBV27	NA	TRBJ2-7	14	NA	CASSLIGPSYEQYF	TGTGCCAGCAGTTTAATCGGTCCCTCCTACGAGCAGTACTTC
TRBV6-5	once	TRBJ2-3	16	TRBD2	CASSYSGAGGADTQYF	TGTGCCAGCAGTTACTCGGGGGCGGGAGGGGCAGATACGCAGTATTTT